The entry below gives a single T cell receptor (beta chain) sequence along with its context. This sample's time point: recipient sample about 28 days before transplant, after cytoreduction. Assay used: immunoSEQ multiplex PCR; TCRdb lists only in-frame clones, some missing. The data hold tens of thousands of clones, with 85% to 90% observed a single time. This entry comes from a study of T cell clonotyping in hematopoietic cell transplantation. This CDR3 spans 14 amino acids. J gave up 4 bases and V 7 bases, and 8 bases lay outside the gene matches. CDR1 is MNHEY, CDR2 SMNVEV, per germline (reference sequence).

This rearrangement joins TRBV27 to TRBJ2-7; 9 bases line up with TRBD2. The sequenced sample was peripheral blood mononuclear cells, obtained before stem cell transplant. This sequence was found in a man aged 60 to 69 with biphenotypic leukemia. Some clones in this sample may be carry-over from other donors' samples. The CDR3 DNA follows: TGTGCCAGCAAATTGGGGACTAGCATATACGAGCAGTACTTC. Translated, it gives CASKLGTSIYEQYF.